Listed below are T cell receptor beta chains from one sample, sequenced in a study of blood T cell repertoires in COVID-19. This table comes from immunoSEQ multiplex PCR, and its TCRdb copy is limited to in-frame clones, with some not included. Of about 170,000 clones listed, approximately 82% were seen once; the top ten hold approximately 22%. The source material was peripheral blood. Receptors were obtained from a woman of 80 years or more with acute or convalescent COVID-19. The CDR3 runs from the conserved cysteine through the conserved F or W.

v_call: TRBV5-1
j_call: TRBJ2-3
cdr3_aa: CASSLGAGNTDTQYF

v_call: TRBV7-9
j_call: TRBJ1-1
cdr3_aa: CASSLRDTEAFF

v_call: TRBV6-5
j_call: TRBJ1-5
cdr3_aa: CASRKREGQPQHF

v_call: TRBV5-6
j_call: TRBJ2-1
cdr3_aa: CASSSGQSSYNEQFF

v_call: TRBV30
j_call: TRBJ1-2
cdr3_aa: CAWTYRNYGYTF

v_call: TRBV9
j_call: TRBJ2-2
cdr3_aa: CASSPQDSGRTGTGELFF

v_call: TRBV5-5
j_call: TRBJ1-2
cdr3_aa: CASSLGGLTGYTF

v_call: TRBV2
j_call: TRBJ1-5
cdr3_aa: CASRDTLRPQHF

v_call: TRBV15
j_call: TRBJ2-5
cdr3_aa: CATSRAGTGWETQYF

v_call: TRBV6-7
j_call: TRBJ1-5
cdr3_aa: CASIGQVGGHQPQHF

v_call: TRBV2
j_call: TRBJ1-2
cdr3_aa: CASSETRTAYGYTF

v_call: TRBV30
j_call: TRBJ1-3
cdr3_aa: CAWRNPQGFGNTIYF

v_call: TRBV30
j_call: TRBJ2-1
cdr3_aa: CAWTQGTYNEQFF

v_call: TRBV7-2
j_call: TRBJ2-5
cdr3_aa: CASSLGASGRRGETQYF

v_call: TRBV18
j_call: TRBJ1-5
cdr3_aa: CASSPSRTVEGNQPQHF

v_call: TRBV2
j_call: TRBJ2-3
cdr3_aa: CASSRTGRMDTQYF

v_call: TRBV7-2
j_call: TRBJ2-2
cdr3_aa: CASSPFIAVGGELFF

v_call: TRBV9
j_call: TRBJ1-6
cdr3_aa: CASSGGTGGEGWAPLHF

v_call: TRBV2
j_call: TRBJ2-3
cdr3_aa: CASSGRPGGSEDTQYF

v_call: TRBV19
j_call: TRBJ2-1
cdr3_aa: CASSTKQGIEQFF

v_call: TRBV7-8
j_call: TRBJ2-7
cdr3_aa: CASTHRRGVGNEQYF

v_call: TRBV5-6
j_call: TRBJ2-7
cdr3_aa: CASSLAEGLGQYF

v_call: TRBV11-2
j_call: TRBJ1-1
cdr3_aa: CASSLDQAKGQGTEAFF

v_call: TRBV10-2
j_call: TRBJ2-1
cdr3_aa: CASSDLGVYNEQFF

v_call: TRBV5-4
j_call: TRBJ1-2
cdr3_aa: CASSGGRRGANYGYTF

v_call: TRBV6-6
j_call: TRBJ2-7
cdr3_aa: CASSSSDMYEQYF

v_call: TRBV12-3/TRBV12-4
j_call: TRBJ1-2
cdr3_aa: CASSRGRGSGYTF

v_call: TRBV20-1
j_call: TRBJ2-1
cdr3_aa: CSARWGIEQFF

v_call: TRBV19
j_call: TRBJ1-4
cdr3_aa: CASSQREKQNEKLFF

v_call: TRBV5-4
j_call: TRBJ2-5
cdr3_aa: CASSSSRDRDRATQYF

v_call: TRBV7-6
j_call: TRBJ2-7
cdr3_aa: CARDDDGGVSYEQYF

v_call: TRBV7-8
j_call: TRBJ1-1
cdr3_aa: CASSSRGRGSNTEAFF

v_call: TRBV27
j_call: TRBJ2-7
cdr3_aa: CASSLSADYEQYF

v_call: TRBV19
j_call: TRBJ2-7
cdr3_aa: CASSPIQGYEQYF

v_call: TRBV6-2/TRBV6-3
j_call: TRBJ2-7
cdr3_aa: CASSYPPLAGVSDEQYF